The rows below give T cell receptor beta chains drawn from one sample of a study of siplizumab effects on memory and regulatory T cells. The method was immunoSEQ multiplex PCR; TCRdb's version includes in-frame clones alone and lacks a portion of them. The data hold tens of thousands of clones, with around 96% observed a single time. Specimen: naive CD8+ T cells sorted from blood. These receptors all stem from a human donor in good health. The CDR3 runs from the conserved cysteine through the conserved F or W. The D gene is left open where the match is weak. The size entry is marked missing in some rows and otherwise reads once, few, many or a size class.

>TRBV11-3|once|TRBJ2-1|.
TGTGCCAGCAGCGGGGGGGCCGGGAATGAGCAGTTCTTC
CASSGGAGNEQFF
>TRBV12-2|.|TRBJ1-2|.
TGTGCAAGTCGCTTCCAAAACCGGGACAGGGGGCTTGGCTACACCTTC
CASRFQNRDRGLGYTF
>TRBV7-9|few|TRBJ2-7|.
TGTGCCAGCAGCGGATACTACGAGCAGTACTTC
CASSGYYEQYF
>TRBV7-6|.|TRBJ2-1|TRBD2
TGTGCCAGCAGCTTAGACGTAGCGGGGGCCCCCTACAATGAGCAGTTCTTC
CASSLDVAGAPYNEQFF
>TRBV9|.|TRBJ2-7|.
TGTGCCAGCAGCTCAGCACCGGGACACAACTACGAGCAGTACTTC
CASSSAPGHNYEQYF
>TRBV29-1|.|TRBJ2-1|TRBD2
TGCAGCGTTGAAGAGGCGCGGGGGTACAATGAGCAGTTCTTC
CSVEEARGYNEQFF
>TRBV4-1|.|TRBJ2-1|TRBD2
TGCGCCAGCAGCCAAGCCTGGGCTAGCGGGGGGGTTGAGCAGTTCTTC
CASSQAWASGGVEQFF
>TRBV4-2|.|TRBJ2-6|.
TGTGCCAGCAGCCAAGAGGCAGGGGGGCTTTCTGGGGCCAACGTCCTGACTTTC
CASSQEAGGLSGANVLTF
>TRBV2|.|TRBJ1-5|.
TGTGCCAGCAGTGACGGCCTTAGCAATCAGCCCCAGCATTTT
CASSDGLSNQPQHF
>TRBV7-9|once|TRBJ2-1|.
TGTGCCAGCAGCGAGGTCCATGAGCAGTTCTTC
CASSEVHEQFF
>TRBV29-1|.|TRBJ2-2|.
TGCAGCGTGACGGACACGACCGGGGAGCTGTTTTTT
CSVTDTTGELFF
>TRBV4-1|.|TRBJ2-1|.
TGCGCCAGCAGCCAAGAGGTAGCAGTCGATGAGCAGTTCTTC
CASSQEVAVDEQFF
>TRBV7-3|.|TRBJ1-1|.
TGTGCCAGCAGCCGGACAGTAAACACTGAAGCTTTCTTT
CASSRTVNTEAFF